This T cell receptor (beta chain) was captured in a study of T cell repertoires in cytomegalovirus infection. Study in general: Through public TCR beta signatures, both CMV infection and matching HLA type were indicated. General study points: The ex vivo response was dominated by HLA-C-restricted CMV-specific TCR beta clonotypes. Cumulated frequencies of public TCR beta families served to identify carriers of CMV plus the relevant HLA.

Trimming stripped 3 bases from V and 2 bases from J, with 11 bases between. The CDR3 totals 16 residues. This clonotype has only a few counts. What it binds is not known. TCRdb ran MiXCR on the reads and lists one entry per CDR3 protein. The table shows 350,000 to 500,000 distinct CDR3 sequences, with roughly a third occurring only once. V usage is TRBV12-3 or TRBV12-4 and J usage is TRBJ2-6; a weak D match, TRBD2 (5 bases). This receptor was obtained from a human donor in good health (CMV status not recorded). Some clones in this sample may be carry-over from other donors' samples. The sample taken for sequencing was PBMCs. The chain's CDR3 is CASSFGISPGANVLTF. CDR3 DNA sequence: TGTGCCAGCAGTTTCGGGATATCCCCTGGGGCCAACGTCCTGACTTTC.